These 19 T cell receptor beta chains originate from one sample sequenced in a study of blood T cells in healthy people across ages. A J-beta primer mix and a sample-barcoded 5' primer were used in a second PCR of about 7 to 12 cycles. In TCRdb, the 5' RACE reads were re-called with MiXCR into one record per CDR3 protein. The sample has hundreds of thousands of distinct CDR3 sequences, roughly 58% seen once. The source material was blood. These receptors were obtained from a man between 60 and 70 years old in good health.

This clonotype was seen at least ten times. The junction differs from germline at one of its ends, possibly a read error. J is TRBJ2-3 and V is TRBV12-3 or TRBV12-4; D is perhaps TRBD2 (7 bases). This CDR3 spans 14 amino acids. CDR3 amino acids: CASSFGGAADAQYF. The CDR3 region has the DNA TGTGCCAGCAGTTTTGGGGGGGCAGCAGATGCGCAGTATTTT.

With respect to this clonotype: It may be a read error: a sequence one base away is much more abundant. The chain couples TRBV5-1 to TRBJ2-1, with D possibly being TRBD1 (6 bases). The CDR3 has 14 residues. Trimming left V 3 bases short and J 2 bases short, with 9 bases between. From germline, CDR1 is SGHRS and CDR2 YFSETQ. CDR3 DNA: TGCGCCAGCAGCTCCGGACAGACCTACAATGAGCAGTTCTTC. Protein product: CASSSGQTYNEQFF.

The chain combines TRBV6-6 with TRBJ2-2; 9 positions match TRBD1. Losses at the gene ends were 2 bases for V and 0 bases for J; bases not matched to a gene: 1. Germline V gene data show CDR1 as MNHNY and CDR2 as SVGAGI (reference sequence). The CDR3 has 16 residues. The CDR3 reads CASSYRTGANTGELFF. Written as DNA, the CDR3 is TGTGCCAGCAGTTACCGGACAGGGGCGAACACCGGGGAGCTGTTTTTT.

This clonotype was seen only a few times. The CDR3 DNA is TGTGCCACCGCGCAGGGAAACACTGAAGCTTTCTTT. It codes for CATAQGNTEAFF. V usage is TRBV6-6 and J usage is TRBJ1-1, with D possibly TRBD1 on 5 matching bases. This CDR3 region has 12 residues. The germline V and J ends were trimmed by 10 bases and 2 bases, with 11 bases remaining between them. Germline V lookup: CDR1 MNHNY, CDR2 SVGAGI (reference sequence).

The chain is built from TRBV5-6 and TRBJ1-1; perhaps TRBD1 as D (6 bases). The CDR3 runs to 15 residues. Germline values: CDR1 SGHDT, CDR2 YYEEEE. Trimming shortened V by 1 base and J by 6 bases, and 16 bases separated the two germline ends. CDR3 nucleotides: TGTGCCAGCAGCTTGATCGGGGGCGGCAACTCTGAAGCTTTCTTT. Protein: CASSLIGGGNSEAFF. Using reference TRBV5-6 and TRBJ1-1 for the parts outside the CDR3, the full variable domain is DAGVTQSPTHLIKTRGQQVTLRCSPKSGHDTVSWYQQALGQGPQFIFQYYEEEERQRGNFPDRFSGHQFPNYSSELNVNALLLGDSALYLCASSLIGGGNSEAFFGQGTRLTVV.

This clonotype was recorded a few times. The chain combines TRBV29-1 with TRBJ2-3, with D perhaps TRBD2 (5 bases). Germline V gene sequence: CDR1 SQVTM, CDR2 ANQGSEA. This CDR3 has 13 amino acids. Trimming took 5 bases from V and 4 from J, leaving 13 bases between them. Written as DNA, the CDR3 is TGCAGCGTTCTCGGGAATGGGGCAGATACGCAGTATTTT. It translates to CSVLGNGADTQYF.

The chain is built from TRBV20-1 and TRBJ2-4; tentatively, D is TRBD1 (5 bases). The CDR3 extends over 14 amino acids. The V end lost 3 bases, the J end lost 0 bases, and 9 bases lay between the germline ends. Germline V gives CDR1 DFQATT, CDR2 SNEGSKA (reference sequence). The CDR3 protein is CSARGQRAKNIQYF. CDR3 nucleotides: TGCAGTGCTAGGGGGCAGAGAGCCAAAAACATTCAGTACTTC.

This clonotype is a singleton in its sample. The J gene is TRBJ2-7, the V gene TRBV4-2, with unresolved D. Germline V gene lookup returns CDR1 LGHNA and CDR2 YNFKEQ. The CDR3 is 16 residues long. Trimming pared 0 bases from V and 1 base from J, leaving 13 bases between. This CDR3 is CASSQDLRQASYEQYF. CDR3 bases: TGTGCCAGCAGCCAAGATCTCCGTCAGGCTTCCTACGAGCAGTACTTC.

The rearrangement joins TRBV5-5 to TRBJ2-3, with D tentatively TRBD1 (6 bases). The V gene's germline CDR1 is SGHKS and CDR2 YYEKEE (reference sequence). The CDR3 is 15 residues long. V was clipped by 2 bases and J by 4 bases, with 14 bases between them. The CDR3 reads CASSFPTGNSDTQYF. The CDR3 DNA sequence: TGTGCCAGCAGCTTCCCGACAGGAAACTCAGATACGCAGTATTTT.

The chain uses TRBV2 and TRBJ2-3, with no clear D. Germline CDR1 reads SNHLY; CDR2 reads FYNNEI. Trimming took off 7 bases at V and 2 bases at J, with 13 bases between the two ends. The CDR3 spans 14 residues. CDR3 sequence reads: CASMSGLFTDTQYF. In nucleotides, the CDR3 is TGTGCCAGCATGTCGGGTTTGTTCACAGATACGCAGTATTTT.

Here the CDR3 DNA reads TGTGCCAGCAGCGCAGCTAGGGACAATGAGCAGTTCTTC. This codes for CASSAARDNEQFF. This sequence joins TRBV9 and TRBJ2-1; D remains unclear. The germline V and J ends were trimmed by 3 bases and 5 bases, with 9 bases remaining between them. This CDR3 comprises 13 residues. From germline, CDR1 is SGDLS and CDR2 YYNGEE.

In this sample, this clonotype turned up a few times. The chain is built from TRBV2 and TRBJ2-3, with TRBD2 as a possible D gene (6 bases). The CDR3 consists of 14 residues. Germline CDR1 reads SNHLY; CDR2 reads FYNNEI. The germline V and J ends were trimmed by 5 bases and 5 bases, with 14 bases remaining between them. As DNA, the CDR3 is TGTGCCAGCAGTCCTCAGGGAGGAGGAGATACGCAGTATTTT. Its protein product is CASSPQGGGDTQYF.

The chain recombines TRBV21-1 with TRBJ2-1. TRBV21-1 is described as a pseudogene. The CDR3 loop spans 17 amino acids. The CDR3 nucleotides are TGTGCCAGCAGCAAAGCTACGGGGGGAGGCTCCTACAATGAGCAGTTCTTC. It encodes CASSKATGGGSYNEQFF.

The chain employs TRBV5-5 and TRBJ1-5, with D uncertain. CDR1 and CDR2 from the germline V gene are SGHKS and YYEKEE (reference sequence). The length of the CDR3 is 15 residues. Trimming shortened V by 4 bases and J by 7 bases, and 18 bases separated the two germline ends. CDR3 DNA sequence: TGTGCCAGCAGCCCGGGTGCCAATGACGCCCAGCCCCAGCATTTT. Translating gives CASSPGANDAQPQHF.

This clonotype has just a few counts. The chain recombines TRBV28 with TRBJ2-7; D is uncertain. V lost 6 bases, J lost 7 bases, and 13 bases lay in between. The CDR3 has 12 residues. Germline CDR1 is MDHEN and CDR2 is SYDVKM. CDR3 DNA: TGTGCCAGCAGCTTCCCCGTAGGGGAGCAGTACTTC. This translates into CASSFPVGEQYF.

Details on this clonotype: The junction shows a germline mismatch at one end, possibly a read error. This chain links TRBV12-3 or TRBV12-4 with TRBJ2-3; tentatively, D is TRBD1 or TRBD2 (6 bases each). The CDR3 is 14 amino acids. CDR3 in DNA: TGTGCCAGCAGTTGTAGGGGGGCCGCAGATATGCAGTATTTT. Residues: CASSCRGAADMQYF.

The rearrangement joins TRBV2 to TRBJ1-2; TRBD1 aligns across 7 bases. Germline values: CDR1 SNHLY, CDR2 FYNNEI. This CDR3 has 13 amino acids. J gave up 2 bases and V 6 bases, and 3 bases lay outside the gene matches. The CDR3 loop reads CASRATGNYGYTF. The CDR3 DNA follows: TGTGCCAGCAGGGCGACAGGGAACTATGGCTACACCTTC.

As concerns this clonotype: With a much larger clone just one base away, this may be a read error. This CDR3 is CASSDQQRGSYEQYF. Here the CDR3 DNA reads TGTGCCAGCAGTGATCAACAGCGGGGCTCCTACGAGCAGTACTTC. The V gene is TRBV25-1, the J gene TRBJ2-7; 7 positions agree with TRBD2. This CDR3 contains 15 residues. Germline values: CDR1 MGHDK, CDR2 SYGVNS. V lost 3 bases, J lost 0 bases, and 5 bases stayed unmatched.

This clonotype was counted only a few times. The chain joins TRBV6-6 to TRBJ2-1; D is possibly TRBD1 (5 bases). V lost 7 bases, J lost 2 bases, and 12 bases lay in between. CDR3 length: 14 residues. Per germline, CDR1 MNHNY and CDR2 SVGAGI (reference sequence). The CDR3 DNA follows: TGTGCCAGCATTCCAGGGCGGACCTACAATGAGCAGTTCTTC. Protein sequence: CASIPGRTYNEQFF.